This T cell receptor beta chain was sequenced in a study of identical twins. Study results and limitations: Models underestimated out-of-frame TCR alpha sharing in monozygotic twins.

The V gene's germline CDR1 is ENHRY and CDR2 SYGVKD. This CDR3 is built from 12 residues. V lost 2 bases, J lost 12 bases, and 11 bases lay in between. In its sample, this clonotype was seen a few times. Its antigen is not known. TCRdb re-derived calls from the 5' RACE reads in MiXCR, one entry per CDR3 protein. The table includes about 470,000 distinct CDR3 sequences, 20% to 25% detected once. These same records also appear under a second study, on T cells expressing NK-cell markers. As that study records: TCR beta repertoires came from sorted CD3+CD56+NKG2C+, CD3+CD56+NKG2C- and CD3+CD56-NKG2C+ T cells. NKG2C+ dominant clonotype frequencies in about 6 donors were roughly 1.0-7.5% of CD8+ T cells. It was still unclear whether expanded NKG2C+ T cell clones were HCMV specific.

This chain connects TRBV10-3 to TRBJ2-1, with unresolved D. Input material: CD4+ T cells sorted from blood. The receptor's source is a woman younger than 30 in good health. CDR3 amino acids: CAISEVNGWQFF. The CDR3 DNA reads TGTGCCATCAGTGAGGTTAATGGTTGGCAGTTCTTC.